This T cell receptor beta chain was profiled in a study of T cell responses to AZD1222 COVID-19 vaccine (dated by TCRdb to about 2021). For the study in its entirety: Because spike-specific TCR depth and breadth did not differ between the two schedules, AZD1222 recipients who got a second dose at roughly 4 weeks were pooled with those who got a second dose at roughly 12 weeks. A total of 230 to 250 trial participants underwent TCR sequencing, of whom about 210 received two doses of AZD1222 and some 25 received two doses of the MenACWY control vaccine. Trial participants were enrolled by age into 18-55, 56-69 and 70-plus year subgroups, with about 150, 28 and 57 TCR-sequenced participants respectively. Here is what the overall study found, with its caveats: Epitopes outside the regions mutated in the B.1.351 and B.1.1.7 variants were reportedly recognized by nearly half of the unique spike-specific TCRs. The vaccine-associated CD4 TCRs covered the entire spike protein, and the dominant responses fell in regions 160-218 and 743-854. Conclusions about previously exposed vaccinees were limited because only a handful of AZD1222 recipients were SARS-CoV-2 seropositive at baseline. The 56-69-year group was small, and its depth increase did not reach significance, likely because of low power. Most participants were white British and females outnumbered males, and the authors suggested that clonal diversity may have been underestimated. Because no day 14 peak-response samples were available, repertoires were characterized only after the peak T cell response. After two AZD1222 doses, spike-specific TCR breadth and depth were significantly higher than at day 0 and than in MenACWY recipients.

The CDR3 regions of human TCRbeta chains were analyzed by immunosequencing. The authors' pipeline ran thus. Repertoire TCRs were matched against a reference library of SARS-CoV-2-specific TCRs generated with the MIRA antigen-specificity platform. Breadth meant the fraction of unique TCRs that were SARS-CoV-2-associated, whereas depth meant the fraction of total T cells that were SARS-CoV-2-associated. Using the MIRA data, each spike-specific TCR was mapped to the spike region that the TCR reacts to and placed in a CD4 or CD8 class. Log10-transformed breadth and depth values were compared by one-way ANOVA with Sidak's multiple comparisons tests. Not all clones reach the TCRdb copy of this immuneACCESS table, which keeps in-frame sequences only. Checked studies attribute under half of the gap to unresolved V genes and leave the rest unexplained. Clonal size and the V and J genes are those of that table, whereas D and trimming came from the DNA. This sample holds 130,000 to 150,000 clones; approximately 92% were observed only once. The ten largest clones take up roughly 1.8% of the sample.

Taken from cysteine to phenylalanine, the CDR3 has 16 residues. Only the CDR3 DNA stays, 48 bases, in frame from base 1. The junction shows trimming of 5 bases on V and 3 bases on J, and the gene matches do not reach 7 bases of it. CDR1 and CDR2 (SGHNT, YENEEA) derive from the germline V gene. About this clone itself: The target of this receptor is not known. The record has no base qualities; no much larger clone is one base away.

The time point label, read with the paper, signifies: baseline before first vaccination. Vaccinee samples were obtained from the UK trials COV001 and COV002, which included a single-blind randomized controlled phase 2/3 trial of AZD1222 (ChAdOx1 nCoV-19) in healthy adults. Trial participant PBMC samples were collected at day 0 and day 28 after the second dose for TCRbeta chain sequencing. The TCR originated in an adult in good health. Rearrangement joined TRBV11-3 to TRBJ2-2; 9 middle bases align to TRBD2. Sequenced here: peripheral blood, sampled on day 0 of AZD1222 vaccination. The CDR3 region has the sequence CASSPGAGGDTGELFF. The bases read TGTGCCAGCAGCCCAGGGGCGGGAGGGGACACCGGGGAGCTGTTTTTT.